This T cell receptor beta chain was recovered during a study of blood T cells in healthy people across ages. Healthy Caucasian individuals from Russia aged about 6 to 95 were enrolled as donors. Isolated PBMCs totaled at least 7 million in each sample. Study observations and caveats: Older age went with lower TCR beta diversity per million T cells, in a roughly linear way.

V trimming: 0 bases; J trimming: 4 bases; junction bases outside the gene matches: 7. Germline loops: CDR1 SGHTA, CDR2 FQGNSA. This CDR3 has 16 amino acids. The use of a sample-barcoded 5' primer and a J-beta primer mix characterized a second PCR of about 7 to 12 cycles. TCRdb used MiXCR to reprocess the 5' RACE reads, holding one entry per CDR3 protein. The sample records around 1,600,000 distinct CDR3 sequences, around 40% being singletons. About this clonotype: The antigen remains unidentified.

The clonotype was recovered from a woman aged 18 to 35 in good health. This chain connects TRBV7-2 to TRBJ2-7; 9 positions match TRBD1. Sequencing was done on a sample of blood. CDR3 sequence: CASSLARSDRGYEQYF. DNA for the CDR3: TGTGCCAGCAGCTTAGCGCGTTCGGACAGGGGTTACGAGCAGTACTTC.